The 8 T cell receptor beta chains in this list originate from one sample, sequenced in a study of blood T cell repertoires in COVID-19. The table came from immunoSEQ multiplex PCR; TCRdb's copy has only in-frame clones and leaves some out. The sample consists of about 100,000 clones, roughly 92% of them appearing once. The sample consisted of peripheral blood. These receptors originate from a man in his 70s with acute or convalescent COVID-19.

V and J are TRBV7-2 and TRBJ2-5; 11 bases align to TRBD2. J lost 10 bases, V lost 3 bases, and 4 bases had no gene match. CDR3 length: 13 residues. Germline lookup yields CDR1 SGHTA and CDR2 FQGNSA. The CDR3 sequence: CASSLGLADYQYF. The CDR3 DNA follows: TGTGCCAGCAGCTTGGGACTAGCGGACTACCAGTACTTC.

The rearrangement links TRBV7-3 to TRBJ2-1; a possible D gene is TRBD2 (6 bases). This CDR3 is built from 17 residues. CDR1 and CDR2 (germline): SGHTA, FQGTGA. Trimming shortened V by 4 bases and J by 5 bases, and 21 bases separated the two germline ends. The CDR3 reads CASSSYAAGPPHNEQFF. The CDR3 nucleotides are TGTGCCAGCAGCTCTTACGCTGCGGGACCACCTCACAATGAGCAGTTCTTC.

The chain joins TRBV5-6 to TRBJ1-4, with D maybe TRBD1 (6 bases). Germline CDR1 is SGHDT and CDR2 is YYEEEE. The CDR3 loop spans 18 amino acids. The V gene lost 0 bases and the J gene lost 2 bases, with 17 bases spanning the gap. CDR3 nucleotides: TGTGCCAGCAGCTTGGCTTCCTGGGGGGGCGCGACTAATGAAAAACTGTTTTTT. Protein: CASSLASWGGATNEKLFF.

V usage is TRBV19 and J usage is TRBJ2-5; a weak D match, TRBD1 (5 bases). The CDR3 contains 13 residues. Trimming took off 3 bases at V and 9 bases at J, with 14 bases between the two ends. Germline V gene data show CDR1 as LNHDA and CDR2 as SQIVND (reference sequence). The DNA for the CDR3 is TGTGCCAGTAGTATGAGCTCGGGCAGGGCCCAGTACTTC. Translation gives CASSMSSGRAQYF.

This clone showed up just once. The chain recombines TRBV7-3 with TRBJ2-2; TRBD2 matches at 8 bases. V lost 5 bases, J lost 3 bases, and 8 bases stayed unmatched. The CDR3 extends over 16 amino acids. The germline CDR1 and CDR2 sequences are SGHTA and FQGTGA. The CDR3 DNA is TGTGCCAGCAGCCTATGGACTAGCCGGCACACCGGGGAGCTGTTTTTT. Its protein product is CASSLWTSRHTGELFF.

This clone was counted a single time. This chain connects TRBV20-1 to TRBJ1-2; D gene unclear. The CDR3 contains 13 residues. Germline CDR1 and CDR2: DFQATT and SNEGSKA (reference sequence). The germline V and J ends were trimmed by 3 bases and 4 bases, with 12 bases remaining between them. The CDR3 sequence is CSASRAEGYGYTF. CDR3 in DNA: TGCAGTGCTAGTCGGGCAGAGGGCTATGGCTACACCTTC.

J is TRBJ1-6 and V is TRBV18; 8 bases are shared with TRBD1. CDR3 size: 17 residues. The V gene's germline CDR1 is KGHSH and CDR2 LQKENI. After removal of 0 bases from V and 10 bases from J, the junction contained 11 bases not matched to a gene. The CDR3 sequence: CASSPPTGEGPGSPLHF. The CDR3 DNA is TGTGCCAGCTCACCACCGACAGGGGAAGGACCGGGATCACCCCTCCACTTT.

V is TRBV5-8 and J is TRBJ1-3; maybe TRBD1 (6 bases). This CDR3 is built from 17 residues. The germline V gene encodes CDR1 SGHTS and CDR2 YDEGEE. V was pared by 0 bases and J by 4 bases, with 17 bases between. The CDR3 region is CASSLALGQALGNTIYF. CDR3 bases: TGTGCCAGCAGCTTGGCCTTGGGACAAGCACTAGGAAACACCATATATTTT.